Listed below are T cell receptor beta chains from one sample, sequenced in a study of T cell responses to AZD1222 COVID-19 vaccine. The table came from immunoSEQ multiplex PCR; TCRdb's copy has only in-frame clones and leaves some out. Here the sample spans more than 100,000 clones, about nine tenths being singletons. The sample was peripheral blood, taken 28 days after the second AZD1222 dose. These receptors all come from an adult who received the AZD1222 COVID-19 vaccine. CDR3s include the opening cysteine and the closing phenylalanine or tryptophan. A D gene is named only where the DNA matches it firmly. Expanded clones get a size class; other rows say once, few or many, or leave the size out.

CDR3,DNA,J,size,D,V
CATSRDPYRASQYF,TGTGCCACCAGCAGAGACCCTTACAGGGCTTCCCAGTACTTC,TRBJ2-5,NA,NA,TRBV15
CASSLVDYGYTF,TGTGCCAGCAGTTTAGTGGACTATGGCTACACCTTC,TRBJ1-2,NA,NA,TRBV12-3/TRBV12-4
CASSPSRDRKETQYF,TGTGCCAGTAGTCCGTCCCGGGACAGAAAAGAGACCCAGTACTTC,TRBJ2-5,once,TRBD1,TRBV19
CASSEARRGNQPQHF,TGTGCCAGCAGTGAAGCGCGTCGAGGCAATCAGCCCCAGCATTTT,TRBJ1-5,once,NA,TRBV2
CASSYSNRGYNEQFF,TGTGCCAGCAGTTACTCAAACAGGGGCTACAATGAGCAGTTCTTC,TRBJ2-1,once,TRBD1,TRBV6-5
CASSGQRGVETQYF,TGTGCCAGCAGCGGACAAAGGGGGGTGGAGACCCAGTACTTC,TRBJ2-5,NA,NA,TRBV28
CASLGEGETQYF,TGTGCCAGCCTGGGGGAAGGAGAGACCCAGTACTTC,TRBJ2-5,once,NA,TRBV7-9
CASSHNSGANVLTF,TGCGCCAGCAGCCACAACTCTGGGGCCAACGTCCTGACTTTC,TRBJ2-6,NA,NA,TRBV4-3
CASSPSVGTEAFF,TGTGCCAGCAGTCCCTCGGTTGGAACTGAAGCTTTCTTT,TRBJ1-1,NA,NA,TRBV6-5
CSAKEGEKLFF,TGCAGCGCCAAAGAGGGCGAAAAACTGTTTTTT,TRBJ1-4,NA,NA,TRBV29-1
CASSFSGGPGETQYF,TGTGCCAGCAGCTTTAGCGGGGGGCCAGGAGAGACCCAGTACTTC,TRBJ2-5,NA,TRBD2,TRBV7-9
CASSVSGSYEKLFF,TGCGCCAGCAGTGTTTCGGGCAGCTATGAAAAACTGTTTTTT,TRBJ1-4,NA,NA,TRBV10-2
CASSLPGLAGGLVTGELFF,TGTGCCAGCAGCTTACCGGGACTAGCGGGGGGGCTGGTTACCGGGGAGCTGTTTTTT,TRBJ2-2,NA,TRBD2,TRBV7-2
CASSSGGPNEQYF,TGTGCCAGCTCCTCCGGGGGACCCAACGAGCAGTACTTC,TRBJ2-7,NA,NA,TRBV18
CASSQQPIGTTGGELFF,TGTGCCAGCAGTCAACAGCCTATCGGGACAACGGGCGGGGAGCTGTTTTTT,TRBJ2-2,few,NA,TRBV6-2/TRBV6-3
CASKTGAGNTIYF,TGTGCCAGCAAAACAGGGGCTGGAAACACCATATATTTT,TRBJ1-3,few,TRBD1,TRBV12-3/TRBV12-4
CASSRTSGANVLTF,TGTGCCAGTAGTAGAACCTCTGGGGCCAACGTCCTGACTTTC,TRBJ2-6,NA,NA,TRBV19
CASSPQGLAGYHEQFF,TGTGCCAGCAGCCCACAGGGACTAGCGGGGTACCATGAGCAGTTCTTC,TRBJ2-1,NA,TRBD2,TRBV9
CATSDFSGYTF,TGTGCCACCAGTGATTTTTCCGGCTACACCTTC,TRBJ1-2,NA,NA,TRBV24-1
CATSDPNSSYTF,TGTGCCACCAGTGACCCCAACTCATCCTACACCTTC,TRBJ1-2,NA,NA,TRBV24-1
CASSLFFGTPYEQYF,TGTGCCAGCAGCTTATTTTTTGGGACCCCCTACGAGCAGTACTTC,TRBJ2-7,NA,NA,TRBV7-2
CASSPQTGGSYEQYF,TGTGCCAGCAGCCCACAGACAGGTGGCTCCTACGAGCAGTACTTC,TRBJ2-7,NA,NA,TRBV5-4
CASSLAQGQFYGYTF,TGTGCCAGCAGCTTAGCGCAGGGGCAGTTCTATGGCTACACCTTC,TRBJ1-2,NA,NA,TRBV7-2
CASSLDRSYEQYF,TGTGCCAGCAGCTTAGACAGGTCCTACGAGCAGTACTTC,TRBJ2-7,NA,NA,TRBV11-3
CASGGDSSYNEQFF,TGTGCCAGCGGGGGGGACAGCTCCTACAATGAGCAGTTCTTC,TRBJ2-1,NA,NA,TRBV6-5
CASSQAGFTLLFF,TGTGCCAGCAGCCAGGCAGGTTTTACGTTGCTGTTTTTT,TRBJ1-4,NA,NA,TRBV3-1/TRBV3-2
CASSLARYGYTF,TGTGCCAGCAGCTTAGCCCGGTATGGCTACACCTTC,TRBJ1-2,NA,NA,TRBV7-9
CASSPTRRSGNTIYF,TGTGCCAGCAGCCCGACGCGGAGGTCTGGAAACACCATATATTTT,TRBJ1-3,few,NA,TRBV7-8
CASSYSPGDYGYTF,TGTGCCAGCAGTTACTCGCCGGGGGATTATGGCTACACCTTC,TRBJ1-2,NA,NA,TRBV6-6